These 7 T cell receptor beta chains were sequenced from one sample in a study of T cells in Graves' hyperthyroidism and ophthalmopathy. Researchers took RNA transcripts and amplified the TCR beta CDR3 regions from them. An initial round of RT-PCR targeting the TCR CDR3 relied on the HTBI primer set. Each CDR3 protein gets one entry after TCRdb re-called the multiplex PCR reads with MiXCR. This sample has about 660,000 distinct CDR3 sequences, with 40% to 55% found just once. The sequenced sample consisted of peripheral blood or thyroid tissue (not recorded which). The receptors shown here come from an adult man with Graves' disease, either hyperthyroidism or ophthalmopathy (not recorded which).

This clonotype was counted a few times. The chain employs TRBV14 and TRBJ1-2; the D gene is possibly TRBD1 (5 bases). The germline gives CDR1 SGHDN, CDR2 FVKESK. V shed 1 base and J shed 2 bases, with 11 bases lying between them. The CDR3 length is 15 residues. The CDR3 bases are TGTGCCAGCAGCCAAGTCTCAGGGTACAACTATGGCTACACCTTC. Translating gives CASSQVSGYNYGYTF.

At least ten counts were recorded for this clonotype. The chain employs TRBV5-8 and TRBJ2-5, with D perhaps TRBD1 or TRBD2 (5 bases each). Germline V gene data show CDR1 as SGHTS and CDR2 as YDEGEE. Deletions cut 3 bases from V and 4 bases from J, with 10 bases between. This CDR3 region has 13 residues. Written as DNA, the CDR3 is TGTGCCAGCAGCTCAGCAGGGAGAGAGACCCAGTACTTC. Amino acid sequence: CASSSAGRETQYF.

Comments on this clonotype: No conserved phenylalanine or tryptophan is present at the end of the CDR3, so a read error is the likely explanation. The chain couples TRBV12-3 or TRBV12-4 to TRBJ1-2, with TRBD1 identical over 10 bases. V shed 0 bases and J 4 bases; nucleotides not matched to a gene: 8. This CDR3 is built from 17 residues. DNA for the CDR3: TGTGCCAGCAGTTTAGCGCTTCGGGGACAGGGGATCTATGGCTACACCCTC. As protein: CASSLALRGQGIYGYTL.

In this sample, this clonotype turned up a few times. This sequence joins TRBV6-5 and TRBJ2-7; 7 nucleotides agree with TRBD1. V was pared by 2 bases and J by 3 bases, with 4 bases of the junction left unmatched. This CDR3 spans 14 amino acids. CDR1 and CDR2 from the germline V gene are MNHEY and SVGAGI. This CDR3 is CASSYRQGHYEQYF. The CDR3 DNA reads TGTGCCAGCAGTTACCGACAGGGACACTACGAGCAGTACTTC.

The chain is built from TRBV7-2 and TRBJ1-1; D is ambiguous. Trimming removed 1 base at V and 3 bases at J, with 6 bases between. The CDR3 spans 13 residues. The germline CDR1 and CDR2 sequences are SGHTA and FQGNSA. The CDR3 DNA is TGTGCCAGCAGCTTAGAGGAGTACACTGAAGCTTTCTTT. Translating it yields CASSLEEYTEAFF.

The rearrangement uses TRBV25-1 and TRBJ1-1; D may be TRBD1 (5 bases). This CDR3 region has 15 residues. V was pared by 4 bases and J by 0 bases, with 12 bases between. Per germline, CDR1 MGHDK and CDR2 SYGVNS. The CDR3 region is CASSGRAPLNTEAFF. Here the CDR3 DNA reads TGTGCCAGCAGTGGCAGGGCGCCTTTGAACACTGAAGCTTTCTTT.

The chain uses TRBV20-1 and TRBJ2-7; 11 positions agree with TRBD2. The CDR3 is 15 residues long. Germline loops: CDR1 DFQATT, CDR2 SNEGSKA (reference sequence). The trim removed 2 bases at V and 3 bases at J, leaving 6 bases unmatched. Written as DNA, the CDR3 is TGCAGTGCTAGACAGGGAGGGACTAGCGGCTACGAGCAGTACTTC. Its translation: CSARQGGTSGYEQYF.